This T cell receptor (beta chain) was identified during a study of CXCR3-negative and CXCR3-positive naive CD8 T cells. Germline values: CDR1 LGHDT, CDR2 YNNKEL (reference sequence). The CDR3 is 17 amino acids. The study, taken as a whole, reports: Comparison of naive subsets found surface CD5 to be comparable, and TCR strength was inferred on the basis of TRB CDR3 properties. CXCR3-positive naive cells had more hydrophobic TRB CDR3s than CXCR3-negative naive cells. Upon cryopreservation, CXCR3 expression partially decreased, and most assays used fresh PBMCs.

A remark on this clonotype: The antigen is undetermined.

cDNA libraries for TRB were generated by 5' RACE incorporating UMI labels. TCRdb re-called the 5' RACE reads and shows each CDR3 protein once, DNA omitted. The table for this sample gives approximately 100,000 distinct CDR3 sequences. The sorter processed each CD8+ T cell subset in triplicate at hundreds of thousands of cells apiece. The receptor was derived from a human donor in good health. Some clones in this sample may be carry-over from other donors' samples. Sequenced input: naive CXCR3+ CD8+ T cells from blood. As to subset: CD45RO-CCR7+CD27+CD95- naive CD8+ T cells expressing CXCR3 (TNR3+). The chain recombines TRBV3-1 with TRBJ2-5; TCRdb gives TRBD1 as the D gene, but with no DNA this cannot be confirmed. CDR3 sequence reads: CASSQRGESSSQETQYF.